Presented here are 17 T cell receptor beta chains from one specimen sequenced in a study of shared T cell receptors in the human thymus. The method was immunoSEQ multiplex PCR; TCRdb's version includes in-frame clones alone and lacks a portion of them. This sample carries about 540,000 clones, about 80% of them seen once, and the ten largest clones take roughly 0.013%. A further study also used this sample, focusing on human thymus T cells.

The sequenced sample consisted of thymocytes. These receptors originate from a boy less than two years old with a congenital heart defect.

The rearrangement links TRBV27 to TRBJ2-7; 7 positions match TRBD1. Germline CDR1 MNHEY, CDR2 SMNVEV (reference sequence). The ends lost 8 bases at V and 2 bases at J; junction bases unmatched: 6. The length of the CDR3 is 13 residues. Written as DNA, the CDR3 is TGTGCCAGCCAGGGACAGAATACCTACGAGCAGTACTTC. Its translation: CASQGQNTYEQYF.

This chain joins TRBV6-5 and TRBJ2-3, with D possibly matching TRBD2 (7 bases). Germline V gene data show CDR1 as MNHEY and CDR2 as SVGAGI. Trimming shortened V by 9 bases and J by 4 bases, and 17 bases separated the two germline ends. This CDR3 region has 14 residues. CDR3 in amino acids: CARGGASCADTQYF. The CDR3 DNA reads TGTGCCAGGGGGGGGGCTAGCTGTGCAGATACGCAGTATTTT.

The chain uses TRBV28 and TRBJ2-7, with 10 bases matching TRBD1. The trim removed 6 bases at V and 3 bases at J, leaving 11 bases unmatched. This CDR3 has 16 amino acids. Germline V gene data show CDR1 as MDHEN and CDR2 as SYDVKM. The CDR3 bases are TGTGCCAGCAGGTGGGAGGGGGGACAGGGGTACTACGAGCAGTACTTC. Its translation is CASRWEGGQGYYEQYF.

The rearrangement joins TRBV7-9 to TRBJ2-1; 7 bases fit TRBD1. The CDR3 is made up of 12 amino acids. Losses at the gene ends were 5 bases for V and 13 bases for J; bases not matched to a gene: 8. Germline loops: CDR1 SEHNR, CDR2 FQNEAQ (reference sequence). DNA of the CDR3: TGTGCCAGCAGCCCTCGACAGGGCATACAGTTCTTC. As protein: CASSPRQGIQFF.

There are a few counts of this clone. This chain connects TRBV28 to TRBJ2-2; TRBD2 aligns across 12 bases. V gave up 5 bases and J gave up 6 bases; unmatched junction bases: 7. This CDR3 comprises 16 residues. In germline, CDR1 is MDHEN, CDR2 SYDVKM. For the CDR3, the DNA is TGTGCCAGCAGTATACGGACTAGCGGGATTCCCGGGGAGCTGTTTTTT. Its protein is CASSIRTSGIPGELFF. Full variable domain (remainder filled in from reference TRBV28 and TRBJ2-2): DVKVTQSSRYLVKRTGEKVFLECVQDMDHENMFWYRQDPGLGLRLIYFSYDVKMKEKGDIPEGYSVSREKKERFSLILESASTNQTSMYLCASSIRTSGIPGELFFGEGSRLTVL.

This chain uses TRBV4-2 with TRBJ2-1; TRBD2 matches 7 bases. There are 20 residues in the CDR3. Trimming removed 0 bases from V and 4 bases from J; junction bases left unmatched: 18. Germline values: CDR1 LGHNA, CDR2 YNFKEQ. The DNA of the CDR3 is TGTGCCAGCAGCCAAGAATCACTCATACCCCGGGACTACGAGTACAATGAGCAGTTCTTC. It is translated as CASSQESLIPRDYEYNEQFF.

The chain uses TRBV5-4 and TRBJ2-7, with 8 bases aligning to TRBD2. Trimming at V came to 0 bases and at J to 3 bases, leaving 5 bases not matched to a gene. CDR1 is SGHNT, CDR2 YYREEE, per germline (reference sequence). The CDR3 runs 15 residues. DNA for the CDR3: TGTGCCAGCAGCTTGGCGGGCCGGGAGGGCTACGAGCAGTACTTC. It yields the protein CASSLAGREGYEQYF.

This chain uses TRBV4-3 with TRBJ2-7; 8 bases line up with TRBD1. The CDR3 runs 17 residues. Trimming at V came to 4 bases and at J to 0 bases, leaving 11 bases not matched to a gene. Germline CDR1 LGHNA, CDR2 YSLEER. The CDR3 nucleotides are TGCGCCAGCAGCCCGACCTGTAGGGGACAGGACTCCTACGAGCAGTACTTC. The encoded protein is CASSPTCRGQDSYEQYF.

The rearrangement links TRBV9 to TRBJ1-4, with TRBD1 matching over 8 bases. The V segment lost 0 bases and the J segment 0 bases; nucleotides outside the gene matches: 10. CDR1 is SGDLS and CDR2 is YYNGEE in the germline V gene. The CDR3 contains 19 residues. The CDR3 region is CASSVGVLTGEPTNEKLFF. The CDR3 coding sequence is TGTGCCAGCAGCGTAGGTGTTCTGACAGGGGAGCCAACTAATGAAAAACTGTTTTTT.

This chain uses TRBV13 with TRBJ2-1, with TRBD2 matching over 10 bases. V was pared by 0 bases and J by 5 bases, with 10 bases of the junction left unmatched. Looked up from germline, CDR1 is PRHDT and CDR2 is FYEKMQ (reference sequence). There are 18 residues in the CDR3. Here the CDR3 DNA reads TGTGCCAGCAGCTTAGGCCCACTAGCGGGGCCCTTAGACAATGAGCAGTTCTTC. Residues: CASSLGPLAGPLDNEQFF.

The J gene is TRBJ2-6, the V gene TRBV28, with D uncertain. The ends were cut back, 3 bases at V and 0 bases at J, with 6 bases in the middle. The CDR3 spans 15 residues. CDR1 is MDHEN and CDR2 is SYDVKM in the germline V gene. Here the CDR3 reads CASSFTGSGANVLTF. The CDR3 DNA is TGTGCCAGCAGTTTTACTGGCTCTGGGGCCAACGTCCTGACTTTC.

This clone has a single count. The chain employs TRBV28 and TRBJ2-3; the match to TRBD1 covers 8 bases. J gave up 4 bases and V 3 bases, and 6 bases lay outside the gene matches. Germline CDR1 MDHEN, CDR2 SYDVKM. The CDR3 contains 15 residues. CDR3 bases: TGTGCCAGCAGTTTTGGCTGGACAGGGCCAGATACGCAGTATTTT. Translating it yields CASSFGWTGPDTQYF.

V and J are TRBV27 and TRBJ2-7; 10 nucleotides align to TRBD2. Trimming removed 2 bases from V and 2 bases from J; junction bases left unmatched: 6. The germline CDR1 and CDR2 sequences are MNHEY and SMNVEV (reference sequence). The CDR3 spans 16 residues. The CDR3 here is CASSLGSGLAAYEQYF. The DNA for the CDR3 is TGTGCCAGCAGTTTAGGGTCCGGACTAGCGGCCTACGAGCAGTACTTC.

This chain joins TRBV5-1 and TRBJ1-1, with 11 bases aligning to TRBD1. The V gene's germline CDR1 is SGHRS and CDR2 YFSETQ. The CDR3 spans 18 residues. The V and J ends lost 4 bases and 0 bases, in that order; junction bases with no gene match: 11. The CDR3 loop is CASSRKDRGHHMNTEAFF. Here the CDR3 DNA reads TGCGCCAGCAGCCGTAAGGACAGGGGGCATCACATGAACACTGAAGCTTTCTTT.

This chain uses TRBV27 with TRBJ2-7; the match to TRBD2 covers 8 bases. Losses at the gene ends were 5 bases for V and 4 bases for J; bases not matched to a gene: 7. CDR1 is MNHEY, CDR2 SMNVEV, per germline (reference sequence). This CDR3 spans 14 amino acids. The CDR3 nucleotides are TGTGCCAGCAGTCCTCGGGAGGGTTTATACGAGCAGTACTTC. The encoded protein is CASSPREGLYEQYF.

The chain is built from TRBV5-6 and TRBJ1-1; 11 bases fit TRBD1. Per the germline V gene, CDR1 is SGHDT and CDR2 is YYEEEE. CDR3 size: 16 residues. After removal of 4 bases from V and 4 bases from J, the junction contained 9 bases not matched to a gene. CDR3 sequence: CASSGGTGGEGTEAFF. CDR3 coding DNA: TGTGCCAGCAGCGGTGGGACAGGGGGAGAGGGCACTGAAGCTTTCTTT. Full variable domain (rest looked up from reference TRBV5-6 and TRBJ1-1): DAGVTQSPTHLIKTRGQQVTLRCSPKSGHDTVSWYQQALGQGPQFIFQYYEEEERQRGNFPDRFSGHQFPNYSSELNVNALLLGDSALYLCASSGGTGGEGTEAFFGQGTRLTVV.

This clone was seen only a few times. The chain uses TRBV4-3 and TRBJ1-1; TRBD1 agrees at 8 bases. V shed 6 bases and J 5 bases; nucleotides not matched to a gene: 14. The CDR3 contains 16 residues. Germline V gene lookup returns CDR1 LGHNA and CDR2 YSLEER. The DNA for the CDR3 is TGCGCCAGCAGAGTGAAAACAGGGGGGACGGGGACTGAAGCTTTCTTT. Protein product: CASRVKTGGTGTEAFF.